The entry that follows covers one TCR beta chain sequence. The CDR3 is 12 amino acids. CDR1 MGHDK and CDR2 SYGVNS come from the germline V gene. Unmatched junction bases numbered 1, after V lost 1 base and J lost 8 bases. PCR used 60 Vbeta primers and 13 Jbeta primers. Assay used: immunoSEQ multiplex PCR; TCRdb lists only in-frame clones, some missing. The data hold more than 200,000 clones, with approximately 80% observed a single time. This specimen belongs to a study of cytomegalovirus exposure and HLA in healthy donors. Source material: PBMCs. The TCR originated in a man aged 35 to 55 in good health and CMV-seronegative. The rearrangement links TRBV25-1 to TRBJ1-2; 7 bases are shared with TRBD1. The CDR3 loop is CASSELGGGYTF. DNA of the CDR3: TGTGCCAGCAGTGAATTAGGGGGCGGCTACACCTTC.